The clone carrying this T cell receptor (beta chain) was recorded once. Its specificity is unknown. This specimen belongs to a study of shared clonotypes between healthy human individuals. Overall study context: Participating donors consisted of a couple of women and a few men aged 18 to 49. Study conclusions and caveats: Between a few donors, naive CD4 clonotypes were shared at a level of about 5%. Memory subsets had estimated richness that was generally smaller than that of naive subsets. Lower generation probabilities were found for non-shared clonotypes than for those shared by all four donors.

Germline CDR1 is LGHNA and CDR2 is YNFKEQ. The CDR3 length is 17 residues. V shed 1 base, J shed 5 bases, and the junction held 13 bases outside the gene matches. Some clones are missing from TCRdb's copy, which holds only in-frame ones; the method was immunoSEQ multiplex PCR. The sample holds about 710,000 clones, roughly 72% seen once. The chain uses TRBV4-2 and TRBJ1-1; 7 bases are shared with TRBD1. Sequenced sample: memory CD4+ T cells sorted from blood. Subset: CD45RA-negative fraction. The TCR originated in a woman under 40 in good health. DNA of the CDR3: TGTGCCAGCAGCCAAGCACGGAATCAGGGGGTGCGGACTGAAGCTTTCTTT. Its translation is CASSQARNQGVRTEAFF.